This TCR beta chain was sequenced in a study of persistence of HIV-infected CD4 T cells (TCRdb year 2020). For the study in its entirety: The median time the participants had spent on suppressive ART was 7 to 9 years. Peripheral blood samples of up to roughly 180 mL were taken at multiple time points, with the exception of a couple of participants who underwent leukapheresis at a single time point. Anti-CD3/anti-CD28 stimulation activated a higher proportion of cells, with a lower memory fraction, than antigen stimulation. The study isolated CMV- and HIV-1 Gag-responding CD4+ T cells from ART-treated individuals to examine antigen-driven clonal expansion of HIV-1-infected cells. The clonality of all cells in each sorted population was measured by TCRbeta sequencing, and the clonality of infected cells was measured by proviral sequencing. In the cross-participant TCR cluster analysis, fewer than 10 participants were included for CMV and 7 participants were included for Gag. The full study reports these points: The study involved few individuals and tested only a limited range of antigens. Antigen-responding cells were enriched for degenerate expanded CDR3beta sequences, which suggests convergent selection of CD4+ responses to CMV and Gag. Restriction of bulk TCR analyses to the rare CMV-responding cells that actually carried HIV-1 proviruses was not possible. A correlation was observed between TCR oligoclonality and proviral oligoclonality within the same sorted populations. TCRbeta richness in CMV- and Gag-responding cells was significantly lower than in anti-CD3/anti-CD28-responding cells; CMV-responding cells had higher oligoclonality than CD3/CD28-stimulated and Gag-responding cells.

In the paper's terms, the treatment or condition label means: suppressive antiretroviral therapy. Cells were stimulated with anti-CD3/anti-CD28 magnetic beads as a nonspecific positive control representing the CD4+ T cell repertoire. Sorting of responding CD4+ T cells was based on upregulation of both CD40 ligand and CD69. HIV-1-infected adults in whom suppressive ART had been started during chronic infection were enrolled as participants. Plasma HIV-1 RNA had been undetectable (below 50 copies/mL) in participants for at least 4 years. To be included, a participant needed positive CMV serology and a CD4+ T cell count above 400 cells/uL. Before stimulation, PBMCs were isolated using density centrifugation and then depleted of CD8+ T cells. Stimulation of CD8-depleted PBMCs was carried out for 15 to 20 hours with anti-CD28/CD49d costimulation, CD40-blocking antibody and enfuvirtide, to prevent new infections. Cell sorting was performed on a Beckman Coulter MoFlo Legacy or XDP sorter, and dead cells were excluded with propidium iodide. The QIAamp DNA Mini Kit was used for genomic DNA extraction from samples above one million cells, and the Quick-DNA Microprep Kit was used otherwise.

The immunoSEQ hsTCRB assay version 4, run in survey mode, was used to sequence TCRbeta repertoires from genomic DNA. For TCRbeta sequencing, genomic DNA was diluted to around 11 ng/uL, with up to 1 ug used per sample. The study's processing was this. ImmunoSeq Analyzer 3.0 was used for analysis of TCRbeta data, and diversity was computed on productive nucleotide rearrangements. Using the Immunarch R package, the improved Chao index served to estimate lower-bound TCR diversity and the Gini coefficient served to estimate clonality. Different nucleotide rearrangements encoding the same CDR3beta amino acid sequence were treated as distinct clonotypes. Differential abundance analysis found TCRbeta sequences that were significantly enriched in antigen-responding cells compared with anti-CD3/anti-CD28-activated cells. GLIPH2 grouped TCRs by predicted peptide-MHC specificity, both within each participant and across combined participant data sets. TCRdb took this table from immuneACCESS and kept in-frame rearrangements with V and J called. Such tables lack part of the clones; where checked against another copy, unresolved V genes explain under half of the gap, and the rest is unexplained. V and J calls and clone size are as listed in that table; D and trimming were resolved from the DNA. In this sample the table shows 35,000 to 45,000 clones, approximately 88% of which occur a single time. Jointly, the top ten make up about 1.3% of the sample.

Notes on this clone: Its antigen is not yet known. Base qualities are not provided; no much larger clone lies one nucleotide away.

This sample comprised CD4+ T cells sorted from PBMCs after approximately 19-hour stimulation, obtained from a patient who received antiretroviral therapy. The sample's cell subset or site, from its label and the paper: CD40L+CD69+ CD4 T cells responding to anti-CD3/anti-CD28 beads, representing the overall repertoire. The sequence was obtained from an adult man with HIV who was CMV-seropositive.

The nucleotide sequence reads TGTGCCAGCTCACCCTTCGTAGGACAGGATATCGCCGAGCAGTACTTC. The encoded protein is CASSPFVGQDIAEQYF. The V gene is TRBV18 and the J gene is TRBJ2-7, and 7 bases in between align with TRBD1. From its cysteine to its phenylalanine, the CDR3 spans 16 amino acids. Kept here is only the CDR3 DNA, which spans 48 bases and is read in frame from base 1. The germline V gene yields KGHSH for CDR1 and LQKENI for CDR2. V has 3 bases trimmed and J has 6 bases trimmed; junction bases matching no gene number 14.